The 14 T cell receptor beta chains reported below all come from one sample, sequenced in a study of breast tumors, draining lymph nodes, adjacent tissues. One entry per CDR3 protein results from TCRdb running MiXCR on the multiplex PCR reads. The sample records about 230,000 distinct CDR3 sequences, approximately 29% being singletons. The lymph nodes were axillary draining lymph nodes from breast cancer patients. Sequencing input: axillary lymph node tissue. The receptor set was obtained from a female donor with breast cancer. Some clones in this sample may be carry-over from other donors' samples.

This clonotype showed up many times. The rearrangement joins TRBV20-1 to TRBJ2-1; 8 positions agree with TRBD2. Germline V gives CDR1 DFQATT, CDR2 SNEGSKA (reference sequence). This CDR3 contains 12 residues. V shed 6 bases and J 4 bases; nucleotides not matched to a gene: 2. CDR3 nucleotides: TGCAGTGCGGCTAGCGGGTACAATGAGCAGTTCTTC. This encodes CSAASGYNEQFF.

At least ten counts were recorded for this clonotype. The CDR3 region is CASSPRTSGSWGSGANVLTF. The CDR3, as DNA: TGTGCCAGCAGCCCTCGGACTAGCGGGAGCTGGGGCTCTGGGGCCAACGTCCTGACTTTC. The chain uses TRBV11-2 and TRBJ2-6; 13 nucleotides align to TRBD2. Trimming removed 5 bases from V and 0 bases from J; junction bases left unmatched: 10. This CDR3 has 20 amino acids. Germline V lookup: CDR1 SGHAT, CDR2 FQNNGV.

In this sample, this clonotype turned up many times. V gene TRBV25-1 combines with J gene TRBJ2-3, with 12 bases matching TRBD2. Germline-derived CDR1 and CDR2 are MGHDK and SYGVNS. Trimming cost V 5 bases and J 7 bases; bases outside gene matches: 4. The CDR3 sequence is 14 residues long. CDR3 amino acids: CASSPSGRGNTQYF. The CDR3, as DNA: TGTGCCAGCAGTCCTAGCGGGAGGGGGAATACGCAGTATTTT. The full variable domain, rest sourced from reference TRBV25-1 and TRBJ2-3, is EADIYQTPRYLVIGTGKKITLECSQTMGHDKMYWYQQDPGMELHLIHYSYGVNSTEKGDLSSESTVSRIRTEHFPLTLESARPSHTSQYLCASSPSGRGNTQYFGPGTRLTVL.

There are many counts of this clonotype. The chain carries TRBV20-1 and TRBJ2-5, with TRBD2 identical over 10 bases. Germline V gene lookup returns CDR1 DFQATT and CDR2 SNEGSKA (reference sequence). J lost 4 bases, V lost 5 bases, and 10 bases had no gene match. This CDR3 is built from 15 residues. The CDR3 here is CSALAGGRDLETQYF. The CDR3, as DNA: TGCAGTGCTTTAGCGGGAGGCCGGGATTTAGAGACCCAGTACTTC.

The CDR3 sequence: CASSQDYTSTGELFF. CDR3 DNA sequence: TGTGCCAGCAGCCAAGATTACACCTCCACCGGGGAGCTGTTTTTT. The V gene is TRBV14, the J gene TRBJ2-2, with unresolved D. Germline V gene data show CDR1 as SGHDN and CDR2 as FVKESK. Trimming removed 0 bases at V and 4 bases at J, with 9 bases between. The CDR3 runs to 15 residues.

This clonotype was detected a few times. This clone may be a read error of a much larger clone one base away. The chain combines TRBV20-1 with TRBJ2-7; a possible D gene is TRBD1 (6 bases). Per germline, CDR1 DFQATT and CDR2 SNEGSKA (reference sequence). This CDR3 region has 15 residues. Trimming stripped 0 bases from V and 2 bases from J, with 14 bases between. CDR3 sequence (DNA): TGCAGTGCTAGAGATAAGAACAGGGTGGCCTACGAGCAGTACTTC. It encodes CSARDKNRVAYEQYF.

The rearrangement links TRBV5-5 to TRBJ2-1; D gene unclear. This CDR3 comprises 16 residues. Trimming removed 0 bases at V and 0 bases at J, with 10 bases between. Per the germline V gene, CDR1 is SGHKS and CDR2 is YYEKEE (reference sequence). Here the CDR3 reads CASSLARPYSYNEQFF. CDR3 bases: TGTGCCAGCAGCTTGGCCAGACCTTACTCCTACAATGAGCAGTTCTTC.

The table lists this clonotype with many counts. This sequence joins TRBV5-1 and TRBJ2-2; TRBD1 agrees at 10 bases. This CDR3 is built from 16 residues. Losses at the gene ends were 1 base for V and 5 bases for J; bases not matched to a gene: 5. The germline V gene has CDR1 SGHRS and CDR2 YFSETQ. CDR3 sequence reads: CASSLRQGARTGELFF. Written as DNA, the CDR3 is TGCGCCAGCAGCTTGCGACAGGGGGCAAGGACCGGGGAGCTGTTTTTT.

This clonotype has at least ten counts. The rearrangement links TRBV9 to TRBJ2-7; D could derive from TRBD1 or TRBD2 (5 bases each). Trimming removed 2 bases from V and 6 bases from J, with 15 bases in between. CDR1 and CDR2 from the germline V gene are SGDLS and YYNGEE. The CDR3 is made up of 14 amino acids. For the CDR3, the DNA is TGTGCCAGCAGCGTTCCCAGCGGTGGGGGCGAGCAGTACTTC. This encodes CASSVPSGGGEQYF.

The table lists this clonotype with many counts. The chain carries TRBV7-2 and TRBJ2-6; D is ambiguous. Between the trimmed V and J ends, which lost 10 bases and 2 bases, there was a span of 12 bases. Looked up from germline, CDR1 is SGHTA and CDR2 is FQGNSA. The CDR3 is 14 residues long. The CDR3 DNA reads TGTGCCACCCAGTTAACACCTGGGGCCAACGTCCTGACTTTC. Its protein is CATQLTPGANVLTF.

This clonotype showed up many times. The chain uses TRBV19 and TRBJ2-5; possible D gene TRBD2, 5 bases. V was cut by 4 bases and J by 4 bases, with 13 bases left in between. CDR1 and CDR2 from the germline V gene are LNHDA and SQIVND (reference sequence). The CDR3 has 14 residues. The CDR3 DNA sequence: TGTGCCAGTAGTACAAGGTGGGGAGTAGAGACCCAGTACTTC. Protein product: CASSTRWGVETQYF. Full variable domain (rest looked up from reference TRBV19 and TRBJ2-5): DGGITQSPKYLFRKEGQNVTLSCEQNLNHDAMYWYRQDPGQGLRLIYYSQIVNDFQKGDIAEGYSVSREKKESFPLTVTSAQKNPTAFYLCASSTRWGVETQYFGPGTRLLVL.

This clonotype has only a few counts. This chain joins TRBV11-3 and TRBJ2-2; 9 nucleotides match TRBD2. This CDR3 spans 16 amino acids. Germline V gene data show CDR1 as SGHNT and CDR2 as YENEEA. V shed 4 bases and J 2 bases; nucleotides not matched to a gene: 5. CDR3 DNA sequence: TGTGCCAGCAGCTCCATAGCGGGAGCAAACACCGGGGAGCTGTTTTTT. It is translated as CASSSIAGANTGELFF.

This clonotype was detected many times. The gene calls are TRBV6-1 and TRBJ2-3; D gene ambiguous. The V gene lost 1 base and the J gene lost 3 bases, with 2 bases spanning the gap. CDR1 and CDR2 (germline): MNHNS, SASEGT. The CDR3 sequence is 12 residues long. CDR3 coding DNA: TGTGCCAGCAGTGAAGGGACAGATACGCAGTATTTT. Protein: CASSEGTDTQYF.

This clonotype was seen a handful of times. Without the conserved terminal phenylalanine or tryptophan, this CDR3 likely stems from a read error. The chain recombines TRBV9 with TRBJ2-4, with D perhaps TRBD1 (6 bases). Germline assignment: CDR1 SGDLS and CDR2 YYNGEE. V lost 4 bases, J lost 7 bases, and 12 bases lay in between. The CDR3 runs to 13 residues. The CDR3 is CASSPQGFNIQYS. In DNA, the CDR3 is TGTGCCAGCAGCCCCCAGGGGTTCAACATTCAGTACTCC.